Presented here are 30 T cell receptor beta chains from one specimen sequenced in a study of regulatory T cells in long-lasting Graves disease. Time point meaning: newly diagnosed GD, antithyroid drugs for less than 3 months. From PBMCs, RNA was extracted and then used to make the TCR library. CDR3 regions were amplified by Arm-PCR using iRepertoire HTBI primers to build TCR beta libraries. Each CDR3 protein is one row after TCRdb ran MiXCR on the multiplex PCR reads. There are a few hundred thousand distinct CDR3 sequences in the sample; around 20% occur only once, and roughly 10% lies in the top ten. The sample also formed part of further work on T cells in Graves' hyperthyroidism and ophthalmopathy.

Material: peripheral blood mononuclear cells (PBMCs), obtained at new diagnosis, from a patient treated with antithyroid drugs. The origin of the receptors is a woman aged 25-40 years with Graves disease.

This clonotype appeared many times. This chain connects TRBV6-1 to TRBJ1-6; D is unresolved. Trimming took off 3 bases at V and 8 bases at J, with 14 bases between the two ends. The CDR3 contains 15 residues. Germline V CDR1 and CDR2: MNHNS, SASEGT. CDR3 DNA sequence: TGTGCCAGCAGTGACCATCAGCTGATGGATTCACCCCTCCACTTT. Protein sequence: CASSDHQLMDSPLHF.

V is TRBV3-1 and J is TRBJ2-7; a weak D match, TRBD1 (5 bases). The CDR3 totals 12 residues. Between the trimmed V and J ends, which lost 4 bases and 7 bases, there was a span of 11 bases. Germline assignment: CDR1 LGHDT and CDR2 YNNKEL (reference sequence). This CDR3 is CASSLYRQEQYF. The CDR3 DNA reads TGTGCCAGCAGCCTTTACCGACAGGAGCAGTACTTC.

For this clonotype: A far larger clone is one base from this, pointing to a likely read error. The chain recombines TRBV28 with TRBJ2-3; 8 bases match TRBD1. The DNA end is a closer match to TRBJ2-5, so the J assignment may be wrong. The germline V gene encodes CDR1 MDHEN and CDR2 SYDVKM. The CDR3 has 16 amino acids. The CDR3 spells CASSSTGTGDLGTQYF. The CDR3 bases are TGTGCCAGCAGTTCAACCGGGACAGGAGATCTTGGGACCCAGTACTTC.

This clonotype was seen at least ten times. The rearrangement links TRBV18 to TRBJ1-4; D is perhaps TRBD1 (5 bases). Germline V CDR1 and CDR2: KGHSH, LQKENI. CDR3 length: 14 amino acids. V was shortened by 3 bases and J by 5 bases, with 10 bases between the two germline ends. CDR3 bases: TGTGCCAGCTCACCCGGCGGGGGAAATGAAAAACTGTTTTTT. Protein sequence: CASSPGGGNEKLFF.

With regard to this clonotype: One base away lies a much larger clone, so this may be a sequencing read error. As DNA, the CDR3 is TGTGCCAGCAGCTTAGAGGAGGGGGGTTCCTACGAGCAGTACTTC. It is translated as CASSLEEGGSYEQYF. The gene calls are TRBV7-8 and TRBJ2-7; D tentatively fits TRBD1 or TRBD2 (6 bases each). The CDR3 is 15 residues long. CDR1 and CDR2 (germline): SGHVS, FQNEAQ. V was shortened by 1 base and J by 1 base, with 11 bases between the two germline ends.

There are many counts of this clonotype. The rearrangement uses TRBV20-1 and TRBJ1-4; D remains ambiguous. V lost 6 bases and J 0 bases, leaving 8 bases between the germline ends. Per the germline V gene, CDR1 is DFQATT and CDR2 is SNEGSKA (reference sequence). The CDR3 runs 13 residues. In DNA form, the CDR3 reads TGCAGTGCCCTCCGGGCAACTAATGAAAAACTGTTTTTT. Translated, it gives CSALRATNEKLFF.

The chain combines TRBV27 with TRBJ2-3; 12 nucleotides align to TRBD1. CDR3 length: 16 amino acids. The V gene end was trimmed by 2 bases and the J gene end by 4 bases; junction bases not matched to a gene: 4. Germline V gene lookup returns CDR1 MNHEY and CDR2 SMNVEV (reference sequence). The CDR3 spells CASSLTGTGGADTQYF. In nucleotides, the CDR3 is TGTGCCAGCAGTTTAACCGGGACAGGGGGCGCAGATACGCAGTATTTT.

This clonotype has ten or more counts. The V call is TRBV5-1, the J call TRBJ2-2; D remains unclear. The CDR3 contains 14 residues. CDR1 is SGHRS and CDR2 is YFSETQ in the germline V gene. The V end lost 5 bases, the J end lost 5 bases, and 13 bases lay between the germline ends. The CDR3 nucleotides read TGCGCCAGCAGAAAAGCGATGGGGACCGGGGAGCTGTTTTTT. It translates to CASRKAMGTGELFF.

This clonotype was seen many times. The rearrangement joins TRBV27 to TRBJ1-2; possibly TRBD1 for D (6 bases). V lost 6 bases to trimming and J lost 2 bases, with 13 bases between them. From germline, CDR1 is MNHEY and CDR2 SMNVEV (reference sequence). This CDR3 region has 14 residues. CDR3 nucleotides: TGTGCCAGCAGACAGGGACTGGGGAACTATGGCTACACCTTC. Protein sequence: CASRQGLGNYGYTF.

This clonotype is a singleton in its sample. V and J are TRBV11-2 and TRBJ1-1; D not certain. With 5 bases removed from V and 7 bases from J, the gap between germline ends came to 11 bases. Germline CDR1 reads SGHAT; CDR2 reads FQNNGV. The CDR3 contains 12 residues. CDR3 amino acids: CASSRGAVEAFF. CDR3 sequence (DNA): TGTGCCAGCAGCCGGGGAGCCGTTGAAGCTTTCTTT.

Comment on this clonotype: The CDR3 does not close with the conserved phenylalanine or tryptophan, likely indicating a read error. V gene TRBV5-1 combines with J gene TRBJ2-1; weak D call: TRBD2 (5 bases). CDR3 length: 14 amino acids. Trimming took off 3 bases at V and 9 bases at J, with 16 bases between the two ends. Germline V gene data show CDR1 as SGHRS and CDR2 as YFSETQ. CDR3 in amino acids: CASSSGLAPPEQFS. The CDR3 region has the DNA TGCGCCAGCAGCTCTGGACTGGCTCCCCCTGAGCAGTTCTCC.

This clonotype was observed many times. J is TRBJ1-2 and V is TRBV10-3; D not certain. Germline CDR1 reads ENHRY; CDR2 reads SYGVKD. V lost 8 bases and J lost 2, with 15 bases in between. The CDR3 extends over 14 amino acids. The CDR3 loop reads CAIASQYYNYGYTF. Written as DNA, the CDR3 is TGTGCCATCGCCAGCCAATATTACAACTATGGCTACACCTTC.

Ten or more counts support this clonotype. The chain recombines TRBV5-1 with TRBJ2-3, with D unclear. This CDR3 comprises 11 residues. The ends were cut back, 4 bases at V and 5 bases at J, with 5 bases in the middle. Germline V gives CDR1 SGHRS, CDR2 YFSETQ. The CDR3 region is CASSALDTQYF. CDR3 nucleotide sequence: TGCGCCAGCAGCGCCTTAGATACGCAGTATTTT. Using reference TRBV5-1 and TRBJ2-3 for the parts outside the CDR3, the full variable domain is KAGVTQTPRYLIKTRGQQVTLSCSPISGHRSVSWYQQTPGQGLQFLFEYFSETQRNKGNFPGRFSGRQFSNSRSEMNVSTLELGDSALYLCASSALDTQYFGPGTRLTVL.

This clonotype has ten or more counts. V and J are TRBV30 and TRBJ2-2; D is unclear. The germline CDR1 and CDR2 sequences are GTSNPN and SVGIG (reference sequence). The CDR3 is 16 residues long. Trimming cost V 2 bases and J 4 bases, with 17 bases left between them. The CDR3: CAWSRKGIERTGELFF. CDR3 nucleotide sequence: TGTGCCTGGAGTAGGAAGGGAATAGAACGCACCGGGGAGCTGTTTTTT.

In this sample, this clonotype turned up many times. The chain combines TRBV30 with TRBJ1-4; 7 nucleotides line up with TRBD1. This CDR3 spans 13 amino acids. The ends lost 8 bases at V and 0 bases at J; junction bases unmatched: 3. Germline-derived CDR1 and CDR2 are GTSNPN and SVGIG (reference sequence). CDR3 loop: CAGTVATNEKLFF. DNA of the CDR3: TGTGCCGGGACAGTAGCAACTAATGAAAAACTGTTTTTT. The full variable domain, completed using reference TRBV30 and TRBJ1-4, is SQTIHQWPATLVQPVGSPLSLECTVEGTSNPNLYWYRQAAGRGLQLLFYSVGIGQISSEVPQNLSASRPQDRQFILSSKKLLLSDSGFYLCAGTVATNEKLFFGSGTQLSVL.

The chain carries TRBV5-1 and TRBJ2-7; D perhaps matches TRBD1 (5 bases). Trimming took off 4 bases at V and 6 bases at J, with 11 bases between the two ends. This CDR3 region has 12 residues. Looked up from germline, CDR1 is SGHRS and CDR2 is YFSETQ. In DNA form, the CDR3 reads TGCGCCAGCAGCCCAGGACACCTCGAGCAGTACTTC. Its protein is CASSPGHLEQYF.

This clonotype was found once. This may come from a read error, since a much larger clone is one base off. The rearrangement joins TRBV10-1 to TRBJ1-2; the D is unclear. Germline V lookup: CDR1 WNHNN, CDR2 SYGVQD (reference sequence). The CDR3 loop spans 12 amino acids. In DNA, the CDR3 is TGCGCCAGCGCCGGGTCATTTAGCGGCTGCACCTTC. This codes for CASAGSFSGCTF.

This clonotype occurred many times. The DNA for the CDR3 is TGTGCCAGTACCCCGGGCCAAGGGGATAACTATGGCTACACCTTC. This translates into CASTPGQGDNYGYTF. This chain joins TRBV19 and TRBJ1-2, with D tentatively TRBD1 (5 bases). The germline V gene encodes CDR1 LNHDA and CDR2 SQIVND (reference sequence). The CDR3 totals 15 residues. V was shortened by 7 bases and J by 1 base, with 16 bases between the two germline ends.

This clonotype was seen ten or more times. CDR3 amino acids: CASSRQGTAPSGYTF. DNA for the CDR3: TGTGCCAGCAGCCGCCAAGGGACGGCCCCTTCTGGCTACACCTTC. The genes are TRBV3-1 and TRBJ1-2, with D perhaps TRBD1 (5 bases). Looked up from germline, CDR1 is LGHDT and CDR2 is YNNKEL (reference sequence). This CDR3 comprises 15 residues. With 4 bases removed from V and 7 bases from J, the gap between germline ends came to 19 bases.

V gene TRBV28 combines with J gene TRBJ1-1; a weak D match, TRBD1 (5 bases). The germline gives CDR1 MDHEN, CDR2 SYDVKM. The CDR3 extends over 13 amino acids. V was clipped by 6 bases and J by 11 bases, with 19 bases between them. The CDR3 coding sequence is TGTGCCAGCAGCCCAACGACCGGGGCTGGGGCTTTCTTT. The encoded protein is CASSPTTGAGAFF.

The genes are TRBV19 and TRBJ2-1, with 9 nucleotides matching TRBD1. The CDR3 loop spans 14 amino acids. The V segment lost 3 bases and the J segment 6 bases; nucleotides outside the gene matches: 3. Germline CDR1 and CDR2: LNHDA and SQIVND (reference sequence). CDR3 bases: TGTGCCAGTAGTATGGGACAGGGTGGCAATGAGCAGTTCTTC. Translating it yields CASSMGQGGNEQFF.

The table lists this clonotype with many counts. V gene TRBV28 combines with J gene TRBJ1-2; D possibly corresponds to TRBD1 (6 bases). Germline assignment: CDR1 MDHEN and CDR2 SYDVKM. The ends were cut back, 10 bases at V and 3 bases at J, with 12 bases in the middle. The CDR3 consists of 12 residues. CDR3 residues: CATDSEDYGYTF. CDR3 DNA: TGTGCCACGGACAGCGAGGACTATGGCTACACCTTC.

The sample holds a few counts of this clonotype. The J gene is TRBJ1-1, the V gene TRBV20-1, with D unresolved. The CDR3 runs 14 residues. CDR1 and CDR2 from the germline V gene are DFQATT and SNEGSKA (reference sequence). Deletions cut 0 bases from V and 1 base from J, with 9 bases between. The DNA for the CDR3 is TGCAGTGCTAGAGATTATCGCCCGAACACTGAAGCTTTCTTT. This encodes CSARDYRPNTEAFF.

At least ten counts were recorded for this clonotype. The chain couples TRBV5-8 to TRBJ1-3, with D possibly TRBD1 on 5 matching bases. Germline CDR1 is SGHTS and CDR2 is YDEGEE. This CDR3 spans 14 amino acids. Between the trimmed V and J ends, which lost 3 bases and 9 bases, there was a span of 16 bases. The CDR3: CASSWGLILPTIYF. CDR3 DNA sequence: TGTGCCAGCAGCTGGGGACTTATCCTCCCCACCATATATTTT.

The chain carries TRBV11-1 and TRBJ1-1; possible D gene TRBD1, 5 bases. Germline lookup yields CDR1 SGHAT and CDR2 FQDESV (reference sequence). V was cut by 3 bases and J by 1 base, with 9 bases left in between. The CDR3 has 14 amino acids. For the CDR3, the DNA is TGTGCCAGCAGCTTTACAGGAACGAACACTGAAGCTTTCTTT. This translates into CASSFTGTNTEAFF.

On this clonotype itself: This likely stems from a read error, as it lies one base from a far larger clone. The gene calls are TRBV7-2 and TRBJ2-7; D might be TRBD1 (6 bases). The CDR3 has 13 amino acids. The germline V gene encodes CDR1 SGHTA and CDR2 FQGNSA. The DNA of the CDR3 is TGTGCCAGCAGCGATTACAGGGCCTACGAGCAGCACTTC. Amino acids: CASSDYRAYEQHF.

The sample holds many counts of this clonotype. The genes are TRBV12-3 or TRBV12-4 and TRBJ2-7, with D perhaps assigned TRBD1 or TRBD2 (6 bases each). The CDR3 consists of 14 residues. V was trimmed by 6 bases and J by 3 bases, leaving 15 bases between them. CDR3 DNA sequence: TGTGCCAGCAGCATAGGGGGGCAGTACTACGAGCAGTACTTC. Its translation is CASSIGGQYYEQYF.

This clonotype was seen many times. The chain has TRBV11-3 and TRBJ1-1, with D possibly being TRBD1 (5 bases). The ends were cut back, 7 bases at V and 1 base at J, with 13 bases in the middle. The CDR3 is 14 amino acids. CDR1 SGHNT and CDR2 YENEEA come from the germline V gene. CDR3 coding DNA: TGTGCCAGCACCCCTGGGGGAGCGAACACTGAAGCTTTCTTT. Its translation: CASTPGGANTEAFF.

This clonotype was recorded at least ten times. A read error may produce the germline difference seen at one junction end. The gene calls are TRBV9 and TRBJ2-1; no clear D. Germline V gene lookup returns CDR1 SGDLS and CDR2 YYNGEE. The CDR3 consists of 9 residues. The chain's CDR3 is CASGNEQSF. Written as DNA, the CDR3 is TGTGCCAGCGGGAATGAGCAGTCCTTC.

This clonotype was detected many times. The chain employs TRBV6-5 and TRBJ2-2; D is unclear. V shed 0 bases and J shed 6 bases, with 8 bases lying between them. Germline CDR1 MNHEY, CDR2 SVGAGI. CDR3 size: 14 residues. The CDR3 DNA follows: TGTGCCAGCAGTTACTCTCCGATGTCCGGGGAGCTGTTTTTT. It yields the protein CASSYSPMSGELFF.